The 27 T cell receptor beta chains reported below all come from one sample, sequenced in a study of patients and donors after allogeneic stem cell transplantation. One entry per CDR3 protein, called by TCRdb with MiXCR from the RT-PCR reads. This sample carries approximately 9,500 distinct CDR3 sequences, 4% of them seen once, and the ten largest clones take just under 20%. The sample was blood, either unsorted or a sorted T cell fraction (not recorded which). These receptors came from a human donor who was either an allogeneic HSCT recipient or a stem cell or donor lymphocyte infusion donor (not recorded which). It is not recorded whose cells these are; they may come from a transplant donor.

At least ten counts were recorded for this clonotype. This chain connects TRBV20-1 to TRBJ2-1, with D perhaps matching TRBD1 (5 bases). CDR1 is DFQATT and CDR2 is SNEGSKA in the germline V gene (reference sequence). The CDR3 consists of 16 residues. Trimming left V 1 base short and J 1 base short, with 14 bases between. The CDR3 DNA reads TGCAGTGCTAGAGCTTTTGGGGCGCTTTCCTACAATGAGCAGTTCTTC. Its protein is CSARAFGALSYNEQFF.

Sample share makes this clonotype medium-sized (0.01 to 0.1%). The chain is built from TRBV7-9 and TRBJ1-5; 8 bases agree with TRBD1. This CDR3 spans 15 amino acids. Trimming took 4 bases from V and 5 from J; bases not matched to a gene: 7. Per the germline V gene, CDR1 is SEHNR and CDR2 is FQNEAQ (reference sequence). The CDR3 bases are TGTGCCAGCAGCTCGGGACAGGTTGGGGATCAGCCCCAGCATTTT. It translates to CASSSGQVGDQPQHF.

In this sample, this clonotype turned up many times. This chain joins TRBV15 and TRBJ2-5; TRBD2 matches 7 bases. Looked up from germline, CDR1 is LNHNV and CDR2 is YYDKDF (reference sequence). J gave up 4 bases and V 5 bases, and 10 bases lay outside the gene matches. CDR3 length: 15 amino acids. This CDR3 is CATSGGGARVETQYF. The CDR3 DNA reads as TGTGCCACCAGCGGGGGGGGAGCTCGGGTAGAGACCCAGTACTTC. Full variable domain (missing parts from reference TRBV15 and TRBJ2-5): DAMVIQNPRYQVTQFGKPVTLSCSQTLNHNVMYWYQQKSSQAPKLLFHYYDKDFNNEADTPDNFQSRRPNTSFCFLDIRSPGLGDTAMYLCATSGGGARVETQYFGPGTRLLVL.

The rearrangement links TRBV7-9 to TRBJ2-7; TRBD2 matches at 7 bases. Germline values: CDR1 SEHNR, CDR2 FQNEAQ (reference sequence). V lost 4 bases, J lost 5 bases, and 5 bases stayed unmatched. The CDR3 has 13 amino acids. This chain's CDR3 is CASSSWTRDEQYF. The CDR3 bases are TGTGCCAGCAGCTCGTGGACTAGAGACGAGCAGTACTTC.

This clonotype is large (0.1 to 1%) by share. V gene TRBV20-1 combines with J gene TRBJ1-2; D gene ambiguous. Per the germline V gene, CDR1 is DFQATT and CDR2 is SNEGSKA (reference sequence). The V end lost 0 bases, the J end lost 0 bases, and 5 bases lay between the germline ends. This CDR3 contains 13 residues. The CDR3 DNA reads TGCAGTGCTAGAGACTGGACTAACTATGGCTACACCTTC. Its translation is CSARDWTNYGYTF.

Ten or more counts support this clonotype. V and J are TRBV10-3 and TRBJ1-5; D unresolved. This CDR3 comprises 14 residues. Germline values: CDR1 ENHRY, CDR2 SYGVKD. Trimming removed 4 bases from V and 4 bases from J, with 11 bases in between. The CDR3 loop reads CAISGDGPNQPQHF. The CDR3 region has the DNA TGTGCCATCAGTGGAGACGGACCTAATCAGCCCCAGCATTTT.

This clonotype was picked up many times. V is TRBV29-1 and J is TRBJ2-4; 10 positions agree with TRBD1. This CDR3 has 15 amino acids. V was pared by 6 bases and J by 6 bases, with 11 bases of the junction left unmatched. Per the germline V gene, CDR1 is SQVTM and CDR2 is ANQGSEA. The CDR3 loop is CSVKSGTGVANIQYF. The CDR3 DNA is TGCAGCGTGAAATCCGGGACAGGGGTGGCAAACATTCAGTACTTC.

This clonotype is labeled medium-sized. The chain links TRBV4-3 to TRBJ2-7; no firm D call. V lost 0 bases, J lost 2 bases, and 11 bases lay in between. Germline-derived CDR1 and CDR2 are LGHNA and YSLEER. This CDR3 region has 15 residues. In DNA, the CDR3 is TGCGCCAGCAGCCAAGAAACCGTCCTCACCTACGAGCAGTACTTC. Residues: CASSQETVLTYEQYF.

There are many counts of this clonotype. CDR3 nucleotides: TGTGCCATCAGGGCCATACCTGGGGGTGAGCAGTTCTTC. It specifies CAIRAIPGGEQFF. The chain recombines TRBV10-3 with TRBJ2-1; D is possibly TRBD1 or TRBD2 (5 bases each). CDR1 and CDR2 (germline): ENHRY, SYGVKD. The CDR3 consists of 13 residues. Trimming shortened V by 6 bases and J by 9 bases, and 15 bases separated the two germline ends.

This clonotype was seen a handful of times. The rearrangement links TRBV6-5 to TRBJ1-4; 12 bases line up with TRBD1. V trimming: 6 bases; J trimming: 7 bases; junction bases outside the gene matches: 6. The germline CDR1 and CDR2 sequences are MNHEY and SVGAGI. The CDR3 contains 15 residues. CDR3 in DNA: TGTGCCAGCAGGGGGACAGGGGGCGCCGGTGAAAAACTGTTTTTT. Translation: CASRGTGGAGEKLFF.

This clonotype has a count of ten or more. The chain is built from TRBV7-2 and TRBJ1-1; possibly TRBD1 for D (6 bases). Germline V gene sequence: CDR1 SGHTA, CDR2 FQGNSA. Trimming left V 0 bases short and J 0 bases short, with 11 bases between. The CDR3 runs 16 residues. The CDR3 region has the DNA TGTGCCAGCAGCTTAGCTCAAAGGGGGATGAACACTGAAGCTTTCTTT. Translated, it gives CASSLAQRGMNTEAFF.

This clonotype was counted many times. The gene calls are TRBV4-3 and TRBJ2-2; D is undetermined. This CDR3 is 15 amino acids long. CDR1 is LGHNA, CDR2 YSLEER, per germline. Trimming took off 2 bases at V and 6 bases at J, with 13 bases between the two ends. The CDR3 DNA reads TGCGCCAGCAGCCAATCCGCGTGGGATGCCGGGGAGCTGTTTTTT. It is translated as CASSQSAWDAGELFF.

The sample holds many counts of this clonotype. This chain connects TRBV24-1 to TRBJ2-2; TRBD1 might be the D (5 bases). From germline, CDR1 is KGHDR and CDR2 SFDVKD. V lost 0 bases and J 3 bases, leaving 16 bases between the germline ends. This CDR3 has 18 residues. The CDR3 is CATSDLLGQGFDTGELFF. Written as DNA, the CDR3 is TGTGCCACCAGTGATTTGCTTGGACAAGGCTTCGACACCGGGGAGCTGTTTTTT.

This clonotype was counted many times. The gene calls are TRBV20-1 and TRBJ1-2; 9 positions match TRBD1. CDR1 and CDR2 (germline): DFQATT, SNEGSKA (reference sequence). The CDR3 is 14 amino acids. The junction had 2 bases not matched to a gene; V was cut back by 2 bases and J by 1 base. CDR3 protein: CSARKTGGNYGYTF. The DNA of the CDR3 is TGCAGTGCTAGAAAGACAGGGGGTAACTATGGCTACACCTTC.

In this sample, this clonotype turned up many times. The chain is built from TRBV27 and TRBJ2-1; 7 bases map to TRBD2. The ends lost 5 bases at V and 3 bases at J; junction bases unmatched: 7. The germline CDR1 and CDR2 sequences are MNHEY and SMNVEV (reference sequence). There are 15 residues in the CDR3. CDR3 DNA sequence: TGTGCCAGCAGTCCGACTAGCATAGGCTACAATGAGCAGTTCTTC. This sequence encodes CASSPTSIGYNEQFF.

This clonotype has at least ten counts. The chain employs TRBV6-5 and TRBJ2-1, with a weak D call TRBD2 (6 bases). The CDR3 is made up of 15 amino acids. V was shortened by 6 bases and J by 0 bases, with 12 bases between the two germline ends. Germline V CDR1 and CDR2: MNHEY, SVGAGI. CDR3 in DNA: TGTGCCAGCAGAAAAGAGGAGGGCTCCTACAATGAGCAGTTCTTC. It specifies CASRKEEGSYNEQFF.

This clonotype was counted at least ten times. This chain joins TRBV7-9 and TRBJ1-2; no firm D call. This CDR3 is 16 amino acids long. V was cut by 0 bases and J by 0 bases, with 11 bases left in between. Germline values: CDR1 SEHNR, CDR2 FQNEAQ (reference sequence). The chain's CDR3 is CASSLAISWANYGYTF. CDR3 bases: TGTGCCAGCAGCTTAGCGATCAGTTGGGCTAACTATGGCTACACCTTC.

Judged by abundance, this clonotype is medium-sized. The J gene is TRBJ2-2, the V gene TRBV11-2; TRBD1 agrees at 9 bases. CDR1 is SGHAT, CDR2 FQNNGV, per germline. The V and J ends lost 5 bases and 6 bases, in that order; junction bases with no gene match: 10. This CDR3 is 16 amino acids long. CDR3 sequence: CASSLAGQGLAGELFF. The DNA for the CDR3 is TGTGCCAGCAGCCTGGCTGGACAGGGGTTAGCCGGGGAGCTGTTTTTT.

Ten or more counts support this clonotype. This chain uses TRBV6-2 or TRBV6-3 with TRBJ2-7; either TRBD1 or TRBD2 may supply D (5 bases each). Trimming removed 10 bases from V and 2 bases from J, with 15 bases in between. CDR3 length equals 13 residues. Germline V gene data show CDR1 as MNHEY and CDR2 as SVGEGT. Here the CDR3 reads CATRSRGPYEQYF. CDR3 in DNA: TGTGCCACCCGGTCGAGGGGACCCTACGAGCAGTACTTC.

The chain joins TRBV18 to TRBJ2-1; TRBD2 agrees at 10 bases. The CDR3 extends over 16 amino acids. The J segment lost 0 bases and the V segment lost 2 bases, leaving 1 base of the junction unmatched. Germline CDR1 is KGHSH and CDR2 is LQKENI. The CDR3 spells CASSPTSGVSYNEQFF. CDR3 nucleotides: TGTGCCAGCTCACCAACTAGCGGGGTCTCCTACAATGAGCAGTTCTTC.

The table lists this clonotype with many counts. The J gene is TRBJ2-5, the V gene TRBV7-9, with D perhaps matching TRBD2 (6 bases). In germline, CDR1 is SEHNR, CDR2 FQNEAQ (reference sequence). The CDR3 has 13 amino acids. Trimming removed 6 bases at V and 5 bases at J, with 13 bases between. CDR3 amino acids: CASSRLGGETQYF. In DNA form, the CDR3 reads TGTGCCAGCAGTCGACTAGGCGGGGAGACCCAGTACTTC.

The chain carries TRBV19 and TRBJ1-1; no firm D call. This CDR3 is 11 amino acids long. Germline CDR1 LNHDA, CDR2 SQIVND (reference sequence). Trimming left V 7 bases short and J 3 bases short, with 6 bases between. CDR3 residues: CASNTYTEAFF. In nucleotides, the CDR3 is TGTGCCAGTAATACCTACACTGAAGCTTTCTTT.

This clonotype is medium-sized within its sample. The chain joins TRBV20-1 to TRBJ2-5; possibly TRBD2 for D (6 bases). CDR3 length: 15 residues. Trimming took 6 bases from V and 4 from J, leaving 21 bases between them. The V gene's germline CDR1 is DFQATT and CDR2 SNEGSKA (reference sequence). The DNA of the CDR3 is TGCAGTGCCGCGGATGGCCGGAGGGCCAGAGAGACCCAGTACTTC. Translating it yields CSAADGRRARETQYF.

This clonotype occurred many times. This chain joins TRBV7-9 and TRBJ1-5; D ambiguous. The CDR3 is 14 residues long. V gave up 6 bases and J gave up 0 bases, with 9 bases separating them. CDR1 and CDR2 (germline): SEHNR, FQNEAQ (reference sequence). DNA for the CDR3: TGTGCCAGCAGTCCAGCAGCTAGCAATCAGCCCCAGCATTTT. Its protein product is CASSPAASNQPQHF.

This clonotype was counted ten times or more. The J gene is TRBJ2-7, the V gene TRBV27; TRBD2 aligns across 7 bases. Looked up from germline, CDR1 is MNHEY and CDR2 is SMNVEV (reference sequence). This CDR3 spans 18 amino acids. The V gene end was trimmed by 1 base and the J gene end by 3 bases; junction bases not matched to a gene: 15. The CDR3 loop is CASSLLPLRGGPVYEQYF. CDR3 in DNA: TGTGCCAGCAGTTTATTACCCCTCCGGGGAGGGCCGGTCTACGAGCAGTACTTC.

This clonotype counts as medium-sized. This rearrangement joins TRBV10-3 to TRBJ2-3; 13 bases line up with TRBD2. CDR1 is ENHRY and CDR2 is SYGVKD in the germline V gene. The CDR3 is made up of 18 amino acids. Trimming cost V 7 bases and J 2 bases; bases outside gene matches: 12. CDR3: CAITPGTSGKPLTDTQYF. The CDR3 nucleotides read TGTGCCATCACTCCCGGGACTAGCGGGAAACCCCTCACAGATACGCAGTATTTT.

By frequency in the sample, this clonotype is medium-sized (0.01 to 0.1%). The chain carries TRBV9 and TRBJ1-5, with D maybe TRBD1 (5 bases). The CDR3 has 13 residues. V was clipped by 3 bases and J by 7 bases, with 11 bases between them. CDR1 is SGDLS, CDR2 YYNGEE, per germline. The CDR3 protein is CASSERQGQPQHF. In nucleotides, the CDR3 is TGTGCCAGCAGCGAGAGGCAGGGCCAGCCCCAGCATTTT.